Shown below are 7 T cell receptor beta chains from a single sample sequenced in a study of blood T cell repertoires in COVID-19. The assay was immunoSEQ multiplex PCR, and TCRdb's table has in-frame clones only and misses some. The sample holds approximately 70,000 clones, about 89% seen once. Material: peripheral blood. These receptors all come from a man in his forties or fifties with COVID-19, enrolled during active disease.

The chain recombines TRBV6-2 or TRBV6-3 with TRBJ2-1; possible D gene TRBD2, 6 bases. The germline V gene has CDR1 MNHEY and CDR2 SVGEGT. V dropped 5 bases and J dropped 3 bases, with 11 bases sitting between them. This CDR3 has 14 residues. In DNA form, the CDR3 reads TGTGCCAGCAGTCCCGGCGGGGTCTACAATGAGCAGTTCTTC. This translates into CASSPGGVYNEQFF.

This clone was counted between two and nine times. The chain couples TRBV16 to TRBJ1-1; 8 nucleotides match TRBD1. Per the germline V gene, CDR1 is KGHSY and CDR2 is FQNENV. The V gene end was trimmed by 4 bases and the J gene end by 2 bases; junction bases not matched to a gene: 9. The CDR3 sequence is 16 residues long. Here the CDR3 reads CASSLLMGQVNTEAFF. In DNA form, the CDR3 reads TGTGCCAGCAGCCTCCTTATGGGACAGGTTAACACTGAAGCTTTCTTT. Supplemented by reference TRBV16 and TRBJ1-1, the full variable domain reads GEEVAQTPKHLVRGEGQKAKLYCAPIKGHSYVFWYQQVLKNEFKFLISFQNENVFDETGMPKERFSAKCLPNSPCSLEIQATKLEDSAVYFCASSLLMGQVNTEAFFGQGTRLTVV.

The gene calls are TRBV28 and TRBJ2-2; unclear D gene. This CDR3 is 13 amino acids long. Looked up from germline, CDR1 is MDHEN and CDR2 is SYDVKM. V gave up 5 bases and J gave up 6 bases, with 10 bases separating them. The CDR3 DNA follows: TGTGCCAGCAGTCTCTACCCATCCGGGGAGCTGTTTTTT. Its translation is CASSLYPSGELFF. Based on the CDR3 plus reference TRBV28 and TRBJ2-2, the full variable domain is DVKVTQSSRYLVKRTGEKVFLECVQDMDHENMFWYRQDPGLGLRLIYFSYDVKMKEKGDIPEGYSVSREKKERFSLILESASTNQTSMYLCASSLYPSGELFFGEGSRLTVL.

This clone has just one count. The chain carries TRBV5-4 and TRBJ2-3, with D possibly TRBD2 on 5 matching bases. Looked up from germline, CDR1 is SGHNT and CDR2 is YYREEE (reference sequence). The ends were cut back, 4 bases at V and 5 bases at J, with 11 bases in the middle. CDR3 length: 13 amino acids. CDR3: CASSRTLGDTQYF. The CDR3 region has the DNA TGTGCCAGCAGCAGGACTCTGGGAGATACGCAGTATTTT.

The chain recombines TRBV15 with TRBJ2-7; 9 nucleotides agree with TRBD1. This CDR3 spans 15 amino acids. Germline CDR1 and CDR2: LNHNV and YYDKDF (reference sequence). V trimming: 4 bases; J trimming: 1 base; junction bases outside the gene matches: 5. CDR3 region: CATSNPGTGSYEQYF. Written as DNA, the CDR3 is TGTGCCACCAGCAACCCCGGGACAGGGTCCTACGAGCAGTACTTC.

The chain employs TRBV19 and TRBJ1-1; 7 bases map to TRBD1. Germline V gives CDR1 LNHDA, CDR2 SQIVND (reference sequence). Trimming cost V 1 base and J 1 base; bases outside gene matches: 15. The CDR3 has 19 amino acids. Written as DNA, the CDR3 is TGTGCCAGTAGTATAGGGTCCCGAACAGGGGCGTCGGCGAACACTGAAGCTTTCTTT. It codes for CASSIGSRTGASANTEAFF.

The chain combines TRBV6-1 with TRBJ1-2, with D possibly being TRBD1 (6 bases). Germline CDR1 MNHNS, CDR2 SASEGT. Trimming left V 1 base short and J 0 bases short, with 9 bases between. The CDR3 is 15 residues long. The CDR3 reads CASSEVRQANYGYTF. CDR3 DNA: TGTGCCAGCAGTGAAGTCCGACAGGCTAACTATGGCTACACCTTC.